This is a list of T cell receptor beta chains from one sample in a study of vaccination and CD4 T cells after COVID-19. No antigen has been assigned to these receptors. Using its own MiXCR run on the PCR reads, TCRdb lists one record per CDR3 protein. The table records about 26,000 distinct CDR3 sequences, 50% to 75% of them present only once. Sequencing input: CD4+ T cells from blood, cultured in vitro. The receptors were sampled from a human donor who had recovered from COVID-19. Both conserved end residues are part of each CDR3.

cdr3_aa: CASSRASGMTDTQYF
j_call: TRBJ2-3
v_call: TRBV7-2

cdr3_aa: CASTTERRLNYGYTF
j_call: TRBJ1-2
v_call: TRBV6-1

cdr3_aa: CASSSQRYTGELFF
j_call: TRBJ2-2
v_call: TRBV7-2

cdr3_aa: CASRSGGYGYTF
j_call: TRBJ1-2
v_call: TRBV7-9

cdr3_aa: CASSLSGVSQPQHF
j_call: TRBJ1-5
v_call: TRBV7-2

cdr3_aa: CATSSPMPTGPTYYGYTF
j_call: TRBJ1-2
v_call: TRBV15

cdr3_aa: CASRTKTTGYAYEQYF
j_call: TRBJ2-7
v_call: TRBV19

cdr3_aa: CASSPQDVAGAPLHF
j_call: TRBJ1-6
v_call: TRBV7-2

cdr3_aa: CASIGTLNYGYTF
j_call: TRBJ1-2
v_call: TRBV19

cdr3_aa: CASSYSILMPQHF
j_call: TRBJ1-5
v_call: TRBV6-2/TRBV6-3

cdr3_aa: CASSKDLIGTEAFF
j_call: TRBJ1-1
v_call: TRBV7-2

cdr3_aa: CATDAGGNQPQHF
j_call: TRBJ1-5
v_call: TRBV10-3

cdr3_aa: CASSFDTNVLTF
j_call: TRBJ2-6
v_call: TRBV7-2

cdr3_aa: CASSERGNSPLHF
j_call: TRBJ1-6
v_call: TRBV10-1

cdr3_aa: CSVGQSYEQYF
j_call: TRBJ2-7
v_call: TRBV29-1

cdr3_aa: CATRGQGSNTEAFF
j_call: TRBJ1-1
v_call: TRBV24-1

cdr3_aa: CASSYGTGGETQYF
j_call: TRBJ2-5
v_call: TRBV6-5

cdr3_aa: CASNVARGPPRDGYTF
j_call: TRBJ1-2
v_call: TRBV19

cdr3_aa: CAQALGQGGYGYTF
j_call: TRBJ1-2
v_call: TRBV7-2

cdr3_aa: CAISGTGRQPQHF
j_call: TRBJ1-5
v_call: TRBV10-3

cdr3_aa: CATSRDKSDTGELFF
j_call: TRBJ2-2
v_call: TRBV15

cdr3_aa: CASSLDRAGETQYF
j_call: TRBJ2-5
v_call: TRBV7-7

cdr3_aa: CASSLRQGQGQPQHF
j_call: TRBJ1-5
v_call: TRBV7-2

cdr3_aa: CAWSGTGTETQYF
j_call: TRBJ2-5
v_call: TRBV30

cdr3_aa: CSAGSMGQGASNQPQHF
j_call: TRBJ1-5
v_call: TRBV20-1